This entry is about one T cell receptor beta chain. Its antigen is not yet known. No much larger clonotype is one base removed from it; base qualities were not supplied. The cohort consisted of fewer than 700 healthy bone marrow donors. All cohort members were sampled while nominally healthy, although unrecorded immune exposures were likely present. The donor was CMV seropositive and belonged to the group of 250 to 350 seropositive cohort members. Every donor gave a peripheral blood sample, and the peripheral blood mononuclear cells from that sample were used for TCR beta sequencing. The Qiagen DNeasy Blood Extraction Kit was used to extract genomic DNA from the blood cell samples. These data belong to a study of cytomegalovirus exposure and HLA in healthy donors (TCRdb year 2017). In the study overall: An earlier analysis of about 560 of the donors reported 276 Gb of sequence data and around 110 million unique TCR beta sequences obtained from about 179 million T cells. Genome-wide SNP genotypes for about 65% of the 666 donors were used in a later genetic analysis, which treated that subset as a discovery cohort. The number of typed donors differed by locus: roughly 629-640 for A, B, C, DRB1 and DQB1; some 500 for DQA1; around 610 for DPA1; and some 450 for DPB1. All discovery cohort repertoires had been generated using a single sequencing platform. The study combined high-throughput TCR immunosequencing, statistical association of individual TCRs with disease status, and machine learning to predict cytomegalovirus infection status. Across about 380 genotyped donors of the cohort, an average of about 240,000 unique TCR beta nucleotide sequences per donor were sequenced, and 15% to 20% of those sequences were non-productive. A separate validation cohort of over 95 different subjects was used in addition to the roughly 620-subject first cohort. Among the roughly 400 genotyped donors, approximately 81% belonged to the genetic ancestry cluster associated with self-reported Caucasian donors. To study patterns of TCR occurrence, a later analysis re-analyzed previously published TCR beta repertoires from 500 to 850 donors and added high-resolution HLA genotyping. Because of strong linkage in the cohort, roughly five DR-DQ haplotypes were treated as single units for association and clustering. Donor age, sex, ethnicity and CMV serostatus were compiled alongside the repertoire data. An earlier analysis of 587 of the donors used high-throughput TCR beta sequencing to judge whether each TCR beta V gene segment behaved as functional or pseudogenic. About 300 gigabases of sequencing data and tens of millions of unique TCR sequences were included in an early release covering about 620 HLA-typed donors. The T cell repertoires of 666 subjects were profiled by immunosequencing and related to cytomegalovirus serostatus. The study was designed to test whether signatures of past pathogen exposure could be identified by cataloging public T cell receptors. Rather than using new phenotypic data, the later analysis identified candidate immune exposures from TCR beta sequences and from how often those sequences occurred across donors. Both class I and class II loci were covered by HLA typing, at four-digit resolution. Findings and caveats that apply to the study as a whole: A further reported finding was that TCR beta sequences accurately predicted the HLA-A and HLA-B alleles for most subjects in the first cohort. Because the 87-base-pair reads could not distinguish some IMGT-functional V segments, including TRBV6-2 and TRBV6-3, those segments were excluded. In vitro tests confirmed that three of the cytomegalovirus-associated TCR beta chains recognize cytomegalovirus antigens. According to the authors, the approach could potentially be generalized to other disease states and immunological phenotypes. The only immune exposure information available for the cohort was CMV serostatus. The cohort was sequenced for TCR beta chains only, and without alpha or paired-chain data the features that could be detected were limited. According to a later analysis, TCR association rates differed among HLA loci, with DRB1 alleles showing the most associated TCRs and HLA-C alleles showing the fewest. A later analysis reported that several top co-occurrence clusters appeared linked to parvovirus B19, influenza, CMV and Epstein-Barr virus. The classifier was reported to diagnose cytomegalovirus status with high specificity and sensitivity in both the original and validation cohorts. At a false discovery rate of 0.05, a later analysis linked about 16,000 TCR beta sequences to specific HLA alleles. V-gene and J-gene trimming of TCR beta chains was associated with a missense DCLRE1C variant in a later genetic analysis, and the association was replicated in an independent cohort. The sequencing pipeline was judged likely to have produced a cluster of highly shared sequence variants as a technical artifact. In the study, 164 TCR beta chains were listed as associated with cytomegalovirus. Because counts were too low, about 17 rarely observed V segments, including chromosome 9 orphons, were excluded from the earlier analysis of 587 of the donors. A later genetic analysis reported fewer N-insertions in productive TCRs among donors in an Asian-associated ancestry cluster than the approximately 670-donor mean. Linkage disequilibrium might explain the correlated functional status among segregating V segments, but an unknown experimental factor could not be ruled out. Because HLA typing was missing for some donors at each locus, association tests included only the typed subset. A later analysis found that most CMV-associated TCR beta chains appeared HLA-restricted, with HLA associations seemingly driven largely by CMV exposure. Strong co-occurrence of HLA alleles, especially DR and DQ, made assigning TCR associations to individual alleles difficult. While some public TCRs were present in many individuals, most TCR sequences turned up only very rarely across donors. Compared with equally common non-associated chains, HLA-associated TCR beta chains in a later analysis were more clonally expanded and had lower generation probabilities. In an earlier analysis of more than 450 of the donors, most TCR beta V segments were observed in productive rearrangements about 87% or about 30% of the time, broadly matching IMGT annotations. Sequencing depth was assumed to be roughly uniform across donors in the presence/absence analyses, though that assumption may not hold.

Reading the germline V gene gives CDR1 MDHEN and CDR2 SYDVKM. From the cysteine through the phenylalanine, the CDR3 covers 14 amino acids. Only the CDR3 DNA is retained, 42 bases long and in frame from the first base. After removal of 4 bases from V and 12 bases from J, the junction retains 9 bases not matched to a gene. The library was obtained by the immunoSEQ multiplex PCR assay. The multiplex PCR relied on a mix of 60 forward primers for TCR Vbeta segments and 13 reverse primers for TCR Jbeta segments. Amplification of the CDR3 region of rearranged TCR beta genes was performed with a multiplex PCR assay on genomic DNA. Amplified TCR beta libraries were sequenced as 87-base-pair reads on the Illumina HiSeq System. As for how the authors treated the data: A later analysis tallied tens of millions of unique TCR beta chains across the approximately 670 repertoires, and 10 million to 11 million of those chains were shared by two or more donors. A nearest-neighbor algorithm error-corrected the raw reads and collapsed the reads into unique sequences, merging closely related sequences to remove PCR and sequencing errors. V, D and J gene segments were assigned by aligning CDR3 sequences to IMGT reference sequences. For a sequence to be retained, a match of at least six nucleotides was required to both a V gene segment and a J gene segment. A rearrangement was called productive if the CDR3 had no stop codons and remained in frame with V and J, and every other rearrangement was called non-productive. CDR3 was defined according to IMGT convention as the region running from the second conserved V-encoded cysteine to the conserved J-encoded phenylalanine. The earlier analysis of roughly 590 of the donors excluded sequences that lacked an unambiguous match to a single V gene segment. An earlier analysis of fewer than 750 of the donors called V segments functional above 56.7% productive rearrangements and segregating when the between-donor standard deviation exceeded 5%. A statistical classification framework was built to diagnose cytomegalovirus status from the catalog of TCR beta chain sequences. V and J gene assignment, in a later analysis, came from comparing TCR nucleotide sequences with IMGT/GENE-DB human TR gene sequences. In a later analysis, CDR3 sequences and most-parsimonious VDJ recombination scenarios were assigned using the TCRdist pipeline. In a later analysis, each TCR beta chain was defined by its CDR3 amino acid sequence together with its V-gene family, and reads without a unique V-gene family were excluded. To address suspected cross-contamination and a sequencing artifact, a later analysis removed approximately 590 highly shared, low-generation-probability nucleotide sequences. A later analysis calculated a clonal expansion index for each public chain from normalized within-repertoire ranks of inferred template counts. Generation probabilities in a later analysis came from a VDJ recombination model fitted to out-of-frame rearrangements, and those results were checked against IGoR. In a later analysis, hypergeometric tests were used to score TCR-TCR, TCR-HLA and TCR-CMV co-occurrence, with a repertoire-size bias correction applied to TCR pairs. In a later analysis, false discovery rates were estimated by permuting HLA or CMV assignments 20 times. In a later analysis, co-occurring TCRs were grouped with DBSCAN, and TCRdist sequence similarity was added when clustering was performed within HLA-allele-positive subsets. Repertoires with fewer than 30,000 or more than 120,000 public chains were left out of co-occurrence clustering, as were five repertoires with anomalous nucleotide sharing. What TCRdb holds here is the immuneACCESS table cut down to in-frame rearrangements. Part of the clones is not present; checked against another copy, under half of the missing clones reflect an unresolved V gene, and the others are unexplained. That table furnishes V, J and clone size, whereas the DNA furnished D and trimming. Counted in this sample were about 120,000 clones; 65% to 85% of them appeared once. Clones ranked in the top ten supply under 3% of the sample.

The sequence links TRBV28 to TRBJ2-1, with 10 central nucleotides matching TRBD2. The receptor comes from a woman aged 40 to 50 in good health and CMV-seropositive. Input material: PBMCs. The sequenced DNA is TGTGCCAGCAGTTCCGATGGACTAGCGGTATCGCAGTTCTTC. It translates as CASSSDGLAVSQFF.